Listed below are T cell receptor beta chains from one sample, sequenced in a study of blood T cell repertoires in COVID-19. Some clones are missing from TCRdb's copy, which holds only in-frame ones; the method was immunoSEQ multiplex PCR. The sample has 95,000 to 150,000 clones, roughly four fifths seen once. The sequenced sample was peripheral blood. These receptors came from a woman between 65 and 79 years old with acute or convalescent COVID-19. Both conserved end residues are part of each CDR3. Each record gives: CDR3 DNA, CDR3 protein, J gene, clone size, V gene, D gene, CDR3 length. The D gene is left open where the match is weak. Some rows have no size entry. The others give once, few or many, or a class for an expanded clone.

CDR3 DNA: TGTGCCAGCAGCCAAGAGGGGCAGGGGCCCTATAATTCACCCCTCCACTTT; CDR3 protein: CASSQEGQGPYNSPLHF; J gene: TRBJ1-6; clone size: -; V gene: TRBV14; D gene: -; CDR3 length: 17
CDR3 DNA: TGTGCCAGCAGCTCCTCGACAGGGGGCAGAGGCTACACCTTC; CDR3 protein: CASSSSTGGRGYTF; J gene: TRBJ1-2; clone size: -; V gene: TRBV7-3; D gene: TRBD1; CDR3 length: 14
CDR3 DNA: TGTGCCAGCAGTGAATTGGTGGGGGGTGTGGAGACCCAGTACTTC; CDR3 protein: CASSELVGGVETQYF; J gene: TRBJ2-5; clone size: -; V gene: TRBV6-1; D gene: -; CDR3 length: 15
CDR3 DNA: TGTGCCAGCAGTTTCGTGGGACAGGGATGGGGGAATGGCTACACCTTC; CDR3 protein: CASSFVGQGWGNGYTF; J gene: TRBJ1-2; clone size: -; V gene: TRBV28; D gene: TRBD1; CDR3 length: 16
CDR3 DNA: TGTGCCAGTAGTATTACAGGGAGCTCTGGAAACACCATATATTTT; CDR3 protein: CASSITGSSGNTIYF; J gene: TRBJ1-3; clone size: -; V gene: TRBV19; D gene: -; CDR3 length: 15
CDR3 DNA: TGTGCCAGCAGTTTAAGGTACGGTAGGGGTATTGGGGCTATGGGCACAGATACGCAGTATTTT; CDR3 protein: CASSLRYGRGIGAMGTDTQYF; J gene: TRBJ2-3; clone size: -; V gene: TRBV27; D gene: -; CDR3 length: 21
CDR3 DNA: TGTGCCAGCAGCCCGCGGGGGGGTCATCAGCCCCAGCATTTT; CDR3 protein: CASSPRGGHQPQHF; J gene: TRBJ1-5; clone size: -; V gene: TRBV7-2; D gene: -; CDR3 length: 14
CDR3 DNA: TGTGCCAGCAGCCCCAGGGGGGCTGGTGTTGAAAAACTGTTTTTT; CDR3 protein: CASSPRGAGVEKLFF; J gene: TRBJ1-4; clone size: -; V gene: TRBV5-6; D gene: TRBD1; CDR3 length: 15
CDR3 DNA: TGTGCCAGCAGCATGACAGGGGGCCCCGCTGACACTGAAGCTTTCTTT; CDR3 protein: CASSMTGGPADTEAFF; J gene: TRBJ1-1; clone size: -; V gene: TRBV5-8; D gene: TRBD1; CDR3 length: 16
CDR3 DNA: TGTGCCAGCTCACTGACAGGGGGCCCCCCTCAAGCCAAAAACATTCAGTACTTC; CDR3 protein: CASSLTGGPPQAKNIQYF; J gene: TRBJ2-4; clone size: -; V gene: TRBV18; D gene: TRBD1; CDR3 length: 18
CDR3 DNA: TGTGCCAGCAGTTTTCTCAGGACTAGCGGGGGGCAAGAGACCCAGTACTTC; CDR3 protein: CASSFLRTSGGQETQYF; J gene: TRBJ2-5; clone size: -; V gene: TRBV6-2/TRBV6-3; D gene: TRBD2; CDR3 length: 17
CDR3 DNA: TGTGCCAGCAGCTTGGGCGGAAAGCAGTTCTTC; CDR3 protein: CASSLGGKQFF; J gene: TRBJ2-1; clone size: -; V gene: TRBV5-8; D gene: -; CDR3 length: 11
CDR3 DNA: TGCGCCAGCAGCCAACCAAGACAGGGACAACAGCCCCAGCATTTT; CDR3 protein: CASSQPRQGQQPQHF; J gene: TRBJ1-5; clone size: -; V gene: TRBV4-3; D gene: TRBD1; CDR3 length: 15
CDR3 DNA: TGTGCCAGCAGTTTAGATCGAGAGACCCAGTACTTC; CDR3 protein: CASSLDRETQYF; J gene: TRBJ2-5; clone size: -; V gene: TRBV12-3/TRBV12-4; D gene: -; CDR3 length: 12
CDR3 DNA: TGTGCCAGCAGCGAAGCAGGGACTACGGATTGGGCTCAGCCCCAGCATTTT; CDR3 protein: CASSEAGTTDWAQPQHF; J gene: TRBJ1-5; clone size: once; V gene: TRBV2; D gene: -; CDR3 length: 17
CDR3 DNA: TGCAGCGTTATAATGGATGGGCAGGGGGCAAACACCATATATTTT; CDR3 protein: CSVIMDGQGANTIYF; J gene: TRBJ1-3; clone size: -; V gene: TRBV29-1; D gene: TRBD1; CDR3 length: 15
CDR3 DNA: TGTGCCAGCAGTTATCAGGCTTTAGCGGTGTCTTCCCAAGAGACCCAGTACTTC; CDR3 protein: CASSYQALAVSSQETQYF; J gene: TRBJ2-5; clone size: once; V gene: TRBV6-2/TRBV6-3; D gene: -; CDR3 length: 18
CDR3 DNA: TGTGCCAGCACTCAAAGGGCGGGGAGGGGTTGGTTTGATGGCTACACCTTC; CDR3 protein: CASTQRAGRGWFDGYTF; J gene: TRBJ1-2; clone size: few; V gene: TRBV27; D gene: -; CDR3 length: 17
CDR3 DNA: TGTGCCAGCAGGGCCCCGGGACAGGGGAATTCACCCCTCCACTTT; CDR3 protein: CASRAPGQGNSPLHF; J gene: TRBJ1-6; clone size: -; V gene: TRBV6-5; D gene: TRBD1; CDR3 length: 15
CDR3 DNA: TGTGCCAGCAGCACACTTCGGACAGGGGGTATTAATTCACCCCTCCACTTT; CDR3 protein: CASSTLRTGGINSPLHF; J gene: TRBJ1-6; clone size: -; V gene: TRBV5-8; D gene: TRBD1; CDR3 length: 17
CDR3 DNA: TGCGCCAGCAGCCAGGGGGCATGGAACACTGAAGCTTTCTTT; CDR3 protein: CASSQGAWNTEAFF; J gene: TRBJ1-1; clone size: -; V gene: TRBV10-2; D gene: TRBD1; CDR3 length: 14
CDR3 DNA: TGTGCCAGCAGCCGGACTAGGGAAATCCGAGGCTACACCTTC; CDR3 protein: CASSRTREIRGYTF; J gene: TRBJ1-2; clone size: -; V gene: TRBV6-5; D gene: -; CDR3 length: 14
CDR3 DNA: TGCGCCAGCAGCCCCTGGGGGCTCCCGGGACAGGAACATAATTCACCCCTCCACTTT; CDR3 protein: CASSPWGLPGQEHNSPLHF; J gene: TRBJ1-6; clone size: -; V gene: TRBV5-1; D gene: TRBD1; CDR3 length: 19
CDR3 DNA: TGTGCCAGCAGCTCTATTACCGGGGGGCGGAGAGATACGCAGTATTTT; CDR3 protein: CASSSITGGRRDTQYF; J gene: TRBJ2-3; clone size: -; V gene: TRBV5-6; D gene: -; CDR3 length: 16
CDR3 DNA: TGCGCCAGCAGCTTCGACCGACTAGAGGAGACCCAGTACTTC; CDR3 protein: CASSFDRLEETQYF; J gene: TRBJ2-5; clone size: once; V gene: TRBV5-1; D gene: -; CDR3 length: 14
CDR3 DNA: TGTGCCAGCAGCCACTTCATACTTTCCGAGAAAAGCAATCAGCCCCAGCATTTT; CDR3 protein: CASSHFILSEKSNQPQHF; J gene: TRBJ1-5; clone size: -; V gene: TRBV3-1/TRBV3-2; D gene: -; CDR3 length: 18
CDR3 DNA: TGTGCCAGTAGTATAGCGACAGGGCGGACCACCGGGGAGCTGTTTTTT; CDR3 protein: CASSIATGRTTGELFF; J gene: TRBJ2-2; clone size: -; V gene: TRBV19; D gene: TRBD1; CDR3 length: 16
CDR3 DNA: TGTGCCAGCAGCCAAACAGGGGACACTGAAGCTTTCTTT; CDR3 protein: CASSQTGDTEAFF; J gene: TRBJ1-1; clone size: -; V gene: TRBV3-1/TRBV3-2; D gene: TRBD1; CDR3 length: 13
CDR3 DNA: TGTGCCAGCAGCTTAGGGGCGGGGGCAGGGGAGACCCAGTACTTC; CDR3 protein: CASSLGAGAGETQYF; J gene: TRBJ2-5; clone size: -; V gene: TRBV11-2; D gene: -; CDR3 length: 15
CDR3 DNA: TGTGCCAGCAGTGACGGACAGGGGTATGGCTACACCTTC; CDR3 protein: CASSDGQGYGYTF; J gene: TRBJ1-2; clone size: -; V gene: TRBV6-1; D gene: TRBD1; CDR3 length: 13
CDR3 DNA: TGTGCCAGCAGCTTATGGCAATCGAGGGACACAGATACGCAGTATTTT; CDR3 protein: CASSLWQSRDTDTQYF; J gene: TRBJ2-3; clone size: -; V gene: TRBV7-2; D gene: -; CDR3 length: 16
CDR3 DNA: TGTGCCATCAGTGAGTCGTATTATACGCAGTATTTT; CDR3 protein: CAISESYYTQYF; J gene: TRBJ2-3; clone size: -; V gene: TRBV10-3; D gene: -; CDR3 length: 12
CDR3 DNA: TGTGCCAGCAGTTACCGACACCCTGGACAGATCAATCAGCCCCAGCATTTT; CDR3 protein: CASSYRHPGQINQPQHF; J gene: TRBJ1-5; clone size: -; V gene: TRBV6-2/TRBV6-3; D gene: -; CDR3 length: 17
CDR3 DNA: TGTGCCAGCACCCGGACCGGCGGGGATAATTCACCCCTCCACTTT; CDR3 protein: CASTRTGGDNSPLHF; J gene: TRBJ1-6; clone size: -; V gene: TRBV7-2; D gene: -; CDR3 length: 15
CDR3 DNA: TGTGCCAGTAGTCCCTACTCGGGACTAGCGCTAGGTACGCAGTATTTT; CDR3 protein: CASSPYSGLALGTQYF; J gene: TRBJ2-3; clone size: -; V gene: TRBV19; D gene: TRBD2; CDR3 length: 16
CDR3 DNA: TGCGCCAGCAGCCCAGGGTTATGGGGCCCTTCTGAAAAACTGTTTTTT; CDR3 protein: CASSPGLWGPSEKLFF; J gene: TRBJ1-4; clone size: -; V gene: TRBV4-3; D gene: -; CDR3 length: 16
CDR3 DNA: TGTGCCAGCAGCTTAGGGGGGGCAGGAGTCTCCTACGAGCAGTACTTC; CDR3 protein: CASSLGGAGVSYEQYF; J gene: TRBJ2-7; clone size: -; V gene: TRBV5-4; D gene: -; CDR3 length: 16
CDR3 DNA: TGTGCCTGGACCCGCGGACTAGCAGACTTCACAGATACGCAGTATTTT; CDR3 protein: CAWTRGLADFTDTQYF; J gene: TRBJ2-3; clone size: -; V gene: TRBV30; D gene: TRBD2; CDR3 length: 16
CDR3 DNA: TGTGCCATCAGTGCCGGACAGCCCGACTCCTACGAGCAGTACTTC; CDR3 protein: CAISAGQPDSYEQYF; J gene: TRBJ2-7; clone size: -; V gene: TRBV10-3; D gene: -; CDR3 length: 15
CDR3 DNA: TGTGCCTGGAGTGGCCTCGCGGAGCAGTACTTC; CDR3 protein: CAWSGLAEQYF; J gene: TRBJ2-7; clone size: -; V gene: TRBV30; D gene: -; CDR3 length: 11
CDR3 DNA: TGTGCCAGCAGCTTAGGTGTTGGACTAGGCCAAGAGACCCAGTACTTC; CDR3 protein: CASSLGVGLGQETQYF; J gene: TRBJ2-5; clone size: -; V gene: TRBV7-2; D gene: TRBD2; CDR3 length: 16
CDR3 DNA: TGTGCCAGCAGTGACGGGGGACAGGGTCAAGAGACCCAGTACTTC; CDR3 protein: CASSDGGQGQETQYF; J gene: TRBJ2-5; clone size: -; V gene: TRBV6-4; D gene: TRBD1; CDR3 length: 15
CDR3 DNA: TGTGCCAGTAGTGGAGGGACAGGGTATGGCTACACCTTC; CDR3 protein: CASSGGTGYGYTF; J gene: TRBJ1-2; clone size: few; V gene: TRBV19; D gene: TRBD1; CDR3 length: 13
CDR3 DNA: TGTGCCTGGAAGGGGACAGGGGAGACCCAGTACTTC; CDR3 protein: CAWKGTGETQYF; J gene: TRBJ2-5; clone size: -; V gene: TRBV30; D gene: TRBD1; CDR3 length: 12